These T cell receptor beta chains were read from a single sample in a study of beta chain features in type 1 diabetes. Profiled with immunoSEQ multiplex PCR; TCRdb holds only in-frame clones, not every one. The table lists about 160,000 clones, less than 9.5% of them singletons. The specimen was central memory CD4+ T cells from blood. Receptors were obtained from a woman between 18 and 29 years old in good health. The CDR3 runs from the conserved cysteine through the conserved F or W. D genes are given only for firm matches.

cdr3_aa j_call v_call cdr3_length d_call
CASSPIKQAPGETQYF TRBJ2-5 TRBV5-1 16 NA
CATSSGFGGSYEQYF TRBJ2-7 TRBV15 15 TRBD2
CASSLAGGGTEAFF TRBJ1-1 TRBV5-1 14 TRBD1
CAWRGTLYNEQFF TRBJ2-1 TRBV30 13 NA
CASSPLRRGETQYF TRBJ2-5 TRBV11-2 14 NA
CATSRTGWGTEAFF TRBJ1-1 TRBV15 14 NA
CAISDPGQGFQPQHF TRBJ1-5 TRBV10-3 15 NA
CASSPQGASNQPQHF TRBJ1-5 TRBV6-5 15 TRBD1
CASTNRGPNYGYTF TRBJ1-2 TRBV7-9 14 TRBD1
CASSPSGGPYEQYF TRBJ2-7 TRBV5-4 14 TRBD2
CASSTYGGGQGYF TRBJ2-5 TRBV5-4 13 TRBD1
CALTSLAHNEQFF TRBJ2-1 TRBV30 13 TRBD2
CASSLQGNTEAFF TRBJ1-1 TRBV5-1 13 NA
CASSDRTGQETQYF TRBJ2-5 TRBV25-1 14 TRBD1
CAWRRPSTNYGYTF TRBJ1-2 TRBV30 14 NA
CASSLAGTVSYEQYF TRBJ2-7 TRBV11-2 15 TRBD1
CASSVLRGELFF TRBJ2-2 TRBV9 12 NA
CASSYGAASDTQYF TRBJ2-3 TRBV6-6 14 NA
CASSLRDLSTDTQYF TRBJ2-3 TRBV7-9 15 NA
CASSVDKGRLEETQYF TRBJ2-5 TRBV9 16 NA
CASSPNVRGQGEQYF TRBJ2-7 TRBV18 15 NA
CASSLDPPSTEAFF TRBJ1-1 TRBV5-1 14 NA
CASSIDWGQSGYEQYF TRBJ2-7 TRBV19 16 TRBD1
CASSRTGGNDQPQHF TRBJ1-5 TRBV6-1 15 TRBD1
CASSPDGNYGYTF TRBJ1-2 TRBV6-6 13 NA
CAWTLAGGSNYGYTF TRBJ1-2 TRBV30 15 NA
CASRRARGETQYF TRBJ2-5 TRBV6-5 13 NA
CASSTQGLGFEQYF TRBJ2-7 TRBV11-2 14 NA
CASSRPGLGTETQYF TRBJ2-5 TRBV5-6 15 TRBD2
CASSLTDRGLGQYF TRBJ2-7 TRBV7-2 14 TRBD1
CASSQVQTGSGYEQYF TRBJ2-7 TRBV14 16 NA
CASSVAPGLAGLATGELFF TRBJ2-2 TRBV9 19 TRBD2
CASSLRTGSNEKLFF TRBJ1-4 TRBV7-2 15 TRBD1
CASSLGLENTGELFF TRBJ2-2 TRBV5-1 15 NA
CSVALAGGTDTQYF TRBJ2-3 TRBV29-1 14 TRBD2
CASGLVEYTEAFF TRBJ1-1 TRBV12-5 13 NA
CASSPGTGATQYF TRBJ2-5 TRBV7-9 13 TRBD1
CASSSAGSSDTQYF TRBJ2-3 TRBV6-5 14 NA
CASSLEVGGNEQFF TRBJ2-1 TRBV5-1 14 NA
CASSPGDRVQGGYTF TRBJ1-2 TRBV5-1 15 TRBD1
CASSGQASGELFF TRBJ2-2 TRBV2 13 NA
CSVGGLAAEQYF TRBJ2-7 TRBV29-1 12 TRBD2
CASSLTQGQGYNEQFF TRBJ2-1 TRBV7-8 16 TRBD1
CASSPRGQGSNQPQHF TRBJ1-5 TRBV18 16 TRBD1
CASSTNRARGTEAFF TRBJ1-1 TRBV4-2 15 NA
CASTRQDGYTF TRBJ1-2 TRBV2 11 NA
CASSLVWASGELFF TRBJ2-2 TRBV7-8 14 NA
CASSLAWTTNEQFF TRBJ2-1 TRBV11-2 14 NA
CSVEVGTGDEQFF TRBJ2-1 TRBV29-1 13 TRBD1
CASTDSYEQYF TRBJ2-7 TRBV5-1 11 NA
CSVEVSGRAGNEQFF TRBJ2-1 TRBV29-1 15 TRBD2
CASSPRGAGIYEQYF TRBJ2-7 TRBV5-1 15 TRBD2
CASSGEGHLGTDTQYF TRBJ2-3 TRBV5-1 16 NA
CASSPGQGAGQPQHF TRBJ1-5 TRBV5-4 15 TRBD1
CASSAQGIGFSNQPQHF TRBJ1-5 TRBV6-1 17 NA
CASSSTSGRAYNEQFF TRBJ2-1 TRBV5-1 16 TRBD2
CSSYSGLAGHGEQYF TRBJ2-7 TRBV29-1 15 TRBD2
CAWSVRANTEAFF TRBJ1-1 TRBV30 13 NA
CASSEYTGRGGFGYTF TRBJ1-2 TRBV25-1 16 TRBD1
CASSLMNSLTGNTIYF TRBJ1-3 TRBV11-3 16 NA